A single T cell receptor beta chain is shown here with its context. Its matching antigen is unknown. The data derive from a study of CD8 T cells in Susac syndrome. The study, taken as a whole, reports: It was acknowledged in the study that its TCR sequencing and HLA analysis involved a relatively small number of individuals.

CD8+ and CD4+ T cells taken from blood had their TCR beta sequenced. The CD8+ and CD4+ T cells were negatively isolated, with the TEMRA cells enriched by FACS. The V and J ends lost 3 bases and 1 base, in that order; junction bases with no gene match: 4. The germline CDR1 and CDR2 sequences are SGHNT and YYREEE (reference sequence). This CDR3 has 15 residues. RNA amounts of about 0.5 to 1 ug underwent reverse transcription with random hexamers. TCR beta CDR3 was amplified by immunoSEQ covering 54 Vbeta and 13 Jbeta. TCRdb reprocessed the immunoSEQ multiplex PCR reads with MiXCR, giving one entry per CDR3 protein. The sample lists about 140,000 distinct CDR3 sequences; roughly 95% were seen once.

The TCR was taken from a human donor in good health. The chain employs TRBV5-4 and TRBJ2-1; TRBD1 matches 7 bases. The sequenced sample consisted of CD4+ T cells from PBMCs. The CDR3 reads CASSSRDSSYNEQFF. CDR3 in DNA: TGTGCCAGCAGCTCCCGGGACAGTTCCTACAATGAGCAGTTCTTC.